This TCR beta chain was identified during a study of control samples from healthy donors and cancer patients. This table comes from immunoSEQ multiplex PCR, and its TCRdb copy is limited to in-frame clones, with some not included. The sample yields around 200,000 clones, around 91% seen once. With 4 bases clipped from V and 5 bases from J, the junction kept 5 bases outside the gene matches. CDR1 and CDR2 from the germline V gene are KGHDR and SFDVKD. The CDR3 has 14 amino acids. The chain has TRBV24-1 and TRBJ1-2, with 8 nucleotides matching TRBD1. This sequence originates from a woman in her thirties in good health. The sample was blood. CDR3 in DNA: TGTGCCACCAGTGAGGACAGGGAGATATATGGCTACACCTTC. It yields the protein CATSEDREIYGYTF.